This TCR beta chain was documented in a study of glioma-infiltrating T cells after dendritic cell vaccination. Points from the study as a whole: Higher pretreatment TIL content predicted longer progression-free time and survival.

The CDR3 has 15 amino acids. The V gene's germline CDR1 is MGHDK and CDR2 SYGVNS. The V gene end was trimmed by 2 bases and the J gene end by 4 bases; junction bases not matched to a gene: 3. All glioblastoma patients lacked an isocitrate dehydrogenase mutation. PBMC sampling occurred before vaccination, two weeks after the third dose, and at progression. TCRdb's copy holds only in-frame clones and misses some; the assay was immunoSEQ multiplex PCR. The table includes about 82,000 clones, roughly 90% detected once. As concerns this clone: Its cognate antigen is unknown.

This TCR was sampled from a human donor with glioblastoma. This chain connects TRBV25-1 to TRBJ2-1; TRBD1 aligns across 9 bases. Here the sequenced sample was blood, taken before dendritic cell vaccination. The CDR3 sequence is CASSEGDRAYNEQFF. CDR3 in DNA: TGTGCCAGCAGTGAAGGGGACAGGGCTTACAATGAGCAGTTCTTC.